This TCR beta chain was documented in a study of T cell responses to AZD1222 COVID-19 vaccine (dated by TCRdb to the early 2020s). For the wider study: AZD1222 recipients given second doses at about 4 weeks or at about 12 weeks were pooled, since spike-specific TCR depth and breadth were not found to differ between the two schedules. Trial participants were enrolled into age subgroups of 18-55, 56-69 and 70-plus years, which contained approximately 150, 28 and 58 TCR-sequenced participants, respectively. TCR sequencing covered 233 trial participants: some 210 given two doses of AZD1222 and 26 given two doses of MenACWY control vaccine. Study-level results and caveats: Participants were mostly white British and included more females than males, and it was suggested by the authors that clonal diversity may have been underestimated. Conclusions about previously exposed vaccinees are limited, since just 5 or 6 AZD1222 recipients were seropositive for SARS-CoV-2 at baseline. The whole spike protein was spanned by vaccine-associated CD4 TCRs, and dominant responses were seen in regions 160-218 and 743-854. After two AZD1222 doses, spike-specific TCR breadth and depth were significantly higher than at day 0 and than in MenACWY recipients. Epitopes outside the regions mutated in the B.1.351 and B.1.1.7 variants were reportedly recognized by nearly half of the unique spike-specific TCRs. No day 14 peak-response samples were available, so repertoires were characterized only after the peak T cell response. In the small 56-69-year group, the increase in depth fell short of significance, most likely because of low power.

The time point label on this specimen signifies: baseline before first vaccination. The vaccinee samples were drawn from two UK trials, COV001 and COV002, one of which was a single-blind randomized controlled phase 2/3 trial testing AZD1222 (ChAdOx1 nCoV-19) in healthy adults. Trial participant PBMC samples were collected at day 0 and day 28 after the second dose for TCRbeta chain sequencing. With regard to this clone: Its antigen has not been determined. The sample holds no much larger clone one base away, and base qualities are not on file.

The V end loses 4 bases and the J end loses 2 bases, and a stretch of 8 bases separates them. The CDR3 goes from the cysteine to the phenylalanine over 13 residues. The DNA shown is the 39-base CDR3, in frame from base 1. The germline V gene gives CDR1 as LGHNA and CDR2 as YSLEER. The CDR3 regions of human TCRbeta chains were analyzed by immunosequencing. The study's processing was this. Repertoire TCRs were matched against a reference library of SARS-CoV-2-specific TCRs generated with the MIRA antigen-specificity platform. Breadth meant the fraction of unique TCRs that were SARS-CoV-2-associated, whereas depth meant the fraction of total T cells that were SARS-CoV-2-associated. Using the MIRA data, each spike-specific TCR was mapped to the spike region that the TCR reacts to and placed in a CD4 or CD8 class. Log10-transformed breadth and depth values were compared by one-way ANOVA with Sidak's multiple comparisons tests. TCRdb stores this immuneACCESS table with in-frame sequences only. Part of the clones is absent; in the studies checked, under half of the shortfall reflects unresolved V genes, and no reason is known for the rest. Clone size and the V and J calls come from that table; the DNA yielded D and trimming. The sample table records roughly 130,000 clones; 75% to 95% of these occur just once. The ten largest clonotypes hold under 3.5% of the sample.

The sequencing used peripheral blood, collected on day 0 of AZD1222 vaccination. This receptor was obtained from an adult in good health. The chain is encoded by TRBV4-3 joined to TRBJ2-5; the D gene is unclear. The DNA is as follows: TGCGCCAGCAGCCGGTCAGTACAAGAGACCCAGTACTTC. It encodes CASSRSVQETQYF.